This T cell receptor beta chain emerged from a study of blood T cell repertoires in COVID-19. Study-level information: Specimens from acute and convalescent COVID-19 originated in the United States, Italy and Spain.

Repertoires were generated with immunoSEQ multiplex PCR, while TCRdb's copy carries only in-frame clones and drops some. Of roughly 410,000 clones listed, 70% to 90% were seen once; the top ten hold about 1.6%. The sequencing input was peripheral blood. The source of this sequence is a woman aged 40 to 50 with COVID-19, enrolled during active disease.

DNA for the CDR3: TGTGCCAGCAGCTTGTCGACCAGGGTCCGTGAAGAGACCCAGTACTTC. Translation gives CASSLSTRVREETQYF. The chain links TRBV5-4 to TRBJ2-5; weak D call: TRBD1 (5 bases). Germline V gives CDR1 SGHNT, CDR2 YYREEE (reference sequence). The length of the CDR3 is 16 residues. Trimming shortened V by 1 base and J by 3 bases, and 16 bases separated the two germline ends.